These T cell receptor beta chains were read from a single sample in a study of cytotoxic CD8 clonotypes in ibrutinib-treated CLL. TCRdb's table, derived via immunoSEQ multiplex PCR, lists solely in-frame clones and lacks some. The sample carries about 300,000 clones, 65% to 85% recorded once. This specimen was PBMCs, taken at disease progression, from a patient treated with ibrutinib. These receptor sequences come from a human donor with chronic lymphocytic leukemia. Each CDR3 is given with its conserved first and last residue. The D gene is left open where the match is weak. Expanded clones get a size class; other rows say once, few or many, or leave the size out.

V: TRBV5-1; size: -; D: -; J: TRBJ1-2; CDR3: CASSFDASNYGYTF; DNA: TGCGCCAGCAGCTTCGACGCATCTAACTATGGCTACACCTTC
V: TRBV18; size: -; D: TRBD1; J: TRBJ2-5; CDR3: CASSPPGQGMETQYF; DNA: TGTGCCAGCTCACCCCCAGGACAGGGAATGGAGACCCAGTACTTC
V: TRBV5-4; size: -; D: -; J: TRBJ1-2; CDR3: CASSSELPRLGFGYTF; DNA: TGTGCCAGCAGCTCCGAATTACCAAGATTGGGTTTTGGCTACACCTTC
V: TRBV9; size: -; D: TRBD1; J: TRBJ2-7; CDR3: CASSLTGVSGEQYF; DNA: TGTGCCAGCAGCCTAACAGGGGTGTCGGGCGAGCAGTACTTC
V: TRBV20-1; size: once; D: -; J: TRBJ2-7; CDR3: CRVDYQDEQYF; DNA: TGCAGGGTGGACTATCAGGACGAGCAGTACTTC
V: TRBV9; size: -; D: -; J: TRBJ1-6; CDR3: CASSVDEGLNSPLHF; DNA: TGTGCCAGCAGCGTGGACGAGGGTTTAAACTCACCCCTCCACTTT
V: TRBV19; size: few; D: -; J: TRBJ1-2; CDR3: CASSPTRGPYGYTF; DNA: TGTGCCAGTAGTCCAACGCGGGGGCCCTATGGCTACACCTTC
V: TRBV9; size: -; D: TRBD1; J: TRBJ2-1; CDR3: CASSRQGASSYNEQFF; DNA: TGTGCCAGCAGTAGACAGGGGGCAAGCTCCTACAATGAGCAGTTCTTC
V: TRBV6-1; size: -; D: -; J: TRBJ2-3; CDR3: CASRLAGTDTQYF; DNA: TGTGCCAGCAGGCTAGCCGGGACAGATACGCAGTATTTT
V: TRBV18; size: -; D: TRBD2; J: TRBJ2-3; CDR3: CASSWGLAGGGGTDTQYF; DNA: TGTGCCAGCTCTTGGGGACTAGCGGGAGGCGGAGGCACAGATACGCAGTATTTT
V: TRBV29-1; size: -; D: TRBD2; J: TRBJ2-1; CDR3: CSAVLAGGYNEQFF; DNA: TGCAGCGCTGTACTAGCGGGGGGGTACAATGAGCAGTTCTTC
V: TRBV20-1; size: -; D: -; J: TRBJ2-7; CDR3: CSARAEYEQYF; DNA: TGCAGTGCTAGAGCTGAGTACGAGCAGTACTTC
V: TRBV7-2; size: -; D: -; J: TRBJ2-7; CDR3: CASSLGLGSYEQYF; DNA: TGTGCCAGCAGCTTAGGGCTAGGGTCCTACGAGCAGTACTTC
V: TRBV4-3; size: -; D: TRBD2; J: TRBJ2-7; CDR3: CASSQEVSGRALSYEQYF; DNA: TGCGCCAGCAGCCAAGAAGTTAGCGGGAGGGCCCTCTCCTACGAGCAGTACTTC
V: TRBV7-9; size: -; D: TRBD2; J: TRBJ2-7; CDR3: CASSLARVGREKGEQYF; DNA: TGTGCCAGCAGCTTAGCGCGGGTAGGGCGGGAGAAAGGTGAGCAGTACTTC
V: TRBV18; size: -; D: TRBD1; J: TRBJ1-5; CDR3: CASSPPGQGGNQPQHF; DNA: TGTGCCAGCTCACCACCGGGACAGGGAGGCAATCAGCCCCAGCATTTT
V: TRBV6-4; size: -; D: -; J: TRBJ2-3; CDR3: CASSDGPGAADTQYF; DNA: TGTGCCAGCAGTGACGGGCCGGGGGCTGCAGATACGCAGTATTTT
V: TRBV9; size: once; D: TRBD1; J: TRBJ2-3; CDR3: CASSTRQGPSTDTQYF; DNA: TGTGCCAGCAGCACCCGACAGGGCCCTAGCACAGATACGCAGTATTTT
V: TRBV11-2; size: few; D: -; J: TRBJ2-7; CDR3: CASSPRGPYEQYF; DNA: TGTGCCAGCAGCCCCCGCGGGCCCTACGAGCAGTACTTC
V: TRBV28; size: -; D: -; J: TRBJ1-5; CDR3: CASSPPGPQHF; DNA: TGTGCCAGCAGCCCTCCGGGGCCCCAGCATTTT
V: TRBV4-1; size: -; D: -; J: TRBJ2-7; CDR3: CASSQEDGYEQYF; DNA: TGCGCCAGCAGCCAAGAGGACGGTTACGAGCAGTACTTC
V: TRBV27; size: -; D: -; J: TRBJ2-3; CDR3: CASSLGSGLGDTQYF; DNA: TGTGCCAGCAGTTTAGGGTCAGGCTTGGGGGATACGCAGTATTTT
V: TRBV6-5; size: once; D: -; J: TRBJ2-7; CDR3: CASSYHTRSYEQYF; DNA: TGTGCCAGCAGTTATCATACCCGCTCCTACGAGCAGTACTTC
V: TRBV4-1; size: -; D: -; J: TRBJ2-2; CDR3: CASSKGPSDTGELFF; DNA: TGCGCCAGCAGCAAAGGTCCTAGCGACACCGGGGAGCTGTTTTTT
V: TRBV6-5; size: -; D: TRBD2; J: TRBJ2-3; CDR3: CASRRAGGTDTQYF; DNA: TGTGCCAGCCGAAGAGCGGGAGGCACAGATACGCAGTATTTT
V: TRBV2; size: -; D: TRBD1; J: TRBJ2-5; CDR3: CASWTGDLEETQYF; DNA: TGTGCCAGCTGGACAGGCGACCTAGAAGAGACCCAGTACTTC
V: TRBV9; size: few; D: -; J: TRBJ1-2; CDR3: CASSQSGGNGYTF; DNA: TGTGCCAGCAGCCAATCCGGGGGAAATGGCTACACCTTC
V: TRBV19; size: -; D: -; J: TRBJ1-5; CDR3: CASSIKGSGQPQHF; DNA: TGTGCCAGTAGTATAAAGGGGTCGGGGCAGCCCCAGCATTTT
V: TRBV6-5; size: -; D: TRBD1; J: TRBJ2-1; CDR3: CASSYSGQENYNEQFF; DNA: TGTGCCAGCAGTTACTCGGGACAGGAAAACTACAATGAGCAGTTCTTC
V: TRBV2; size: -; D: TRBD1; J: TRBJ1-3; CDR3: CASSEVQGWGNTIYF; DNA: TGTGCCAGCAGTGAGGTACAGGGGTGGGGAAACACCATATATTTT
V: TRBV27; size: few; D: TRBD1; J: TRBJ2-7; CDR3: CASSIAGQGISEQYF; DNA: TGTGCCAGCAGTATTGCGGGACAGGGGATAAGCGAGCAGTACTTC
V: TRBV11-3; size: -; D: TRBD2; J: TRBJ2-1; CDR3: CASSFALAGGRRNEQFF; DNA: TGTGCCAGCAGCTTCGCGCTAGCGGGAGGGCGGAGGAATGAGCAGTTCTTC
V: TRBV15; size: -; D: TRBD2; J: TRBJ2-3; CDR3: CATSKLAAVSTDTQYF; DNA: TGTGCCACCAGCAAACTAGCGGCCGTAAGCACAGATACGCAGTATTTT
V: TRBV29-1; size: -; D: -; J: TRBJ1-4; CDR3: CSVDQQNEKLFF; DNA: TGCAGCGTTGACCAGCAGAATGAAAAACTGTTTTTT
V: TRBV6-1; size: -; D: -; J: TRBJ2-7; CDR3: CASPSTAWSEQYF; DNA: TGTGCCAGCCCGTCCACAGCCTGGTCCGAGCAGTACTTC
V: TRBV6-4; size: once; D: TRBD2; J: TRBJ2-1; CDR3: CASSRSGDSYNEQFF; DNA: TGTGCCAGCAGTCGTAGCGGGGATTCCTACAATGAGCAGTTCTTC
V: TRBV15; size: -; D: TRBD1; J: TRBJ1-4; CDR3: CATSRDLNRGIGKLFF; DNA: TGTGCCACCAGCAGAGATCTTAACAGGGGGATCGGAAAACTGTTTTTT
V: TRBV6-5; size: -; D: -; J: TRBJ2-3; CDR3: CASSNTDTQYF; DNA: TGTGCCAGCAGCAATACAGATACGCAGTATTTT
V: TRBV5-1; size: few; D: -; J: TRBJ2-2; CDR3: CATTSLAGELFF; DNA: TGCGCCACCACGTCATTAGCCGGGGAGCTGTTTTTT
V: TRBV7-9; size: few; D: -; J: TRBJ2-7; CDR3: CASSWGPGTSSYEQYF; DNA: TGTGCCAGCAGCTGGGGTCCAGGGACGAGCTCCTACGAGCAGTACTTC
V: TRBV5-1; size: few; D: -; J: TRBJ2-1; CDR3: CASSVMSSYNEQFF; DNA: TGCGCCAGCAGCGTGATGAGCTCCTACAATGAGCAGTTCTTC
V: TRBV27; size: -; D: -; J: TRBJ2-7; CDR3: CASSFMYSYEQYF; DNA: TGTGCCAGCAGTTTTATGTACAGCTACGAGCAGTACTTC
V: TRBV29-1; size: -; D: -; J: TRBJ1-2; CDR3: CSARGEGSANYGYTF; DNA: TGCAGCGCCCGGGGCGAGGGGTCCGCTAACTATGGCTACACCTTC
V: TRBV19; size: -; D: -; J: TRBJ2-5; CDR3: CASSTGLEETQYF; DNA: TGTGCCAGTAGTACCGGACTCGAAGAGACCCAGTACTTC
V: TRBV7-8; size: once; D: -; J: TRBJ2-7; CDR3: CASSLAGGAIPYEQYF; DNA: TGTGCCAGCAGCTTAGCAGGGGGGGCTATCCCCTACGAGCAGTACTTC
V: TRBV18; size: many; D: -; J: TRBJ1-5; CDR3: CAAGLGGNQPQHF; DNA: TGTGCGGCGGGGCTCGGTGGCAATCAGCCCCAGCATTTT
V: TRBV18; size: -; D: -; J: TRBJ2-3; CDR3: CASSRRSTDTQYF; DNA: TGTGCCAGCTCACGGCGTAGCACAGATACGCAGTATTTT
V: TRBV19; size: many; D: -; J: TRBJ1-6; CDR3: CASRIQGGDNSPLHF; DNA: TGTGCCAGTAGGATTCAGGGTGGAGATAATTCACCCCTCCACTTT
V: TRBV18; size: -; D: -; J: TRBJ2-7; CDR3: CASSPPEGGVWQYF; DNA: TGTGCCAGCTCACCACCAGAGGGGGGGGTTTGGCAGTACTTC
V: TRBV9; size: few; D: -; J: TRBJ2-2; CDR3: CASSVDGTGELFF; DNA: TGTGCCAGCAGCGTAGATGGCACCGGGGAGCTGTTTTTT
V: TRBV28; size: -; D: TRBD1; J: TRBJ1-1; CDR3: CATGGPPTEAFF; DNA: TGTGCCACAGGGGGCCCACCGACGGAAGCTTTCTTT
V: TRBV2; size: -; D: -; J: TRBJ1-2; CDR3: CASSTGPHMYGYTF; DNA: TGTGCCAGCAGCACGGGTCCCCACATGTATGGCTACACCTTC
V: TRBV7-2; size: -; D: TRBD2; J: TRBJ2-2; CDR3: CASSPRSLAGGAGELFF; DNA: TGTGCCAGCAGCCCAAGGTCACTAGCGGGAGGAGCCGGGGAGCTGTTTTTT
V: TRBV2; size: -; D: -; J: TRBJ2-1; CDR3: CASSEPPHNEQFF; DNA: TGTGCCAGCAGTGAACCTCCCCACAATGAGCAGTTCTTC
V: TRBV28; size: -; D: -; J: TRBJ1-3; CDR3: CASGSGNTIYF; DNA: TGTGCCAGCGGATCCGGAAACACCATATATTTT
V: TRBV7-2; size: -; D: TRBD2; J: TRBJ2-5; CDR3: CASSLVAGGGKTQYF; DNA: TGTGCCAGCAGCTTAGTTGCGGGGGGCGGGAAGACCCAGTACTTC
V: TRBV7-9; size: once; D: -; J: TRBJ2-5; CDR3: CASSDRKSLGETQYF; DNA: TGTGCCAGCAGCGACAGGAAATCGCTGGGGGAGACCCAGTACTTC
V: TRBV19; size: -; D: TRBD1; J: TRBJ2-7; CDR3: CASSPLHRGHVVDEQYF; DNA: TGTGCCAGTAGTCCCTTACACAGGGGGCACGTAGTGGACGAGCAGTACTTC